Described below is a single T cell receptor (beta chain) sequence and its context. V lost 4 bases and J lost 0; bases outside the gene matches: 10. CDR1 is SGHRS, CDR2 YFSETQ, per germline. This CDR3 contains 19 residues. This entry belongs to a study of shared clonotypes between healthy human individuals. Methods used by the authors: Filtering differed since immunoSEQ provided only junctions, with no quality scores. Sequenced by immunoSEQ multiplex PCR; TCRdb stores in-frame clones only, minus some. V, J and clone size reflect that table, while D and trimming were determined from the DNA. The sample lists about 1.1 million clones; 75% to 80% were seen once.

The source is a man younger than 35 in good health. Some clones in this sample may be carry-over from other donors' samples. The chain carries TRBV5-1 and TRBJ2-6; 10 nucleotides align to TRBD2. Sequencing input: memory CD4+ T cells from PBMCs. Subset defined: CD45RA-negative fraction. DNA for the CDR3: TGCGCCAGCAGCGTACTCCTAGCGGGGGTTAACTCTGGGGCCAACGTCCTGACTTTC. The encoded protein is CASSVLLAGVNSGANVLTF. Full variable domain (remainder filled in from reference TRBV5-1 and TRBJ2-6): KAGVTQTPRYLIKTRGQQVTLSCSPISGHRSVSWYQQTPGQGLQFLFEYFSETQRNKGNFPGRFSGRQFSNSRSEMNVSTLELGDSALYLCASSVLLAGVNSGANVLTFGAGSRLTVL.